The 11 T cell receptor beta chains given below trace back to one sample, sequenced in a study of lymphopenia after photon versus proton radiotherapy. Measured with immunoSEQ multiplex PCR; TCRdb has only the in-frame clones, and not every one. Counted here are about 53,000 clones, around 88% occurring once; the ten biggest clones make up 29%. The source material was peripheral blood, sampled from a patient treated with photon-based radiotherapy. The receptors derive from a man aged 50 or older with gastric cancer.

This chain connects TRBV11-3 to TRBJ2-3, with D hard to call. Trimming took off 5 bases at V and 0 bases at J, with 9 bases between the two ends. Germline-derived CDR1 and CDR2 are SGHNT and YENEEA. CDR3 length: 14 residues. The CDR3 protein is CASSPVSSTDTQYF. The CDR3 DNA follows: TGTGCCAGCAGCCCCGTGTCTAGCACAGATACGCAGTATTTT.

The chain uses TRBV6-1 and TRBJ1-2; D is unclear. Trimming pared 7 bases from V and 4 bases from J, leaving 13 bases between. The CDR3 totals 13 residues. Germline assignment: CDR1 MNHNS and CDR2 SASEGT. The CDR3 region is CASKSPVIYGYTF. CDR3 coding DNA: TGTGCCAGCAAATCGCCCGTAATCTATGGCTACACCTTC.

The genes are TRBV27 and TRBJ2-7; tentatively, D is TRBD1 or TRBD2 (6 bases each). The V and J ends lost 8 bases and 2 bases respectively, with 19 bases between them. The germline V gene has CDR1 MNHEY and CDR2 SMNVEV (reference sequence). The CDR3 spans 15 residues. The CDR3 DNA reads TGTGCCAGCGATTGGGGGGCGGGACCCCCCTACGAGCAGTACTTC. Its translation: CASDWGAGPPYEQYF.

The chain links TRBV6-6 to TRBJ2-2; TRBD2 aligns across 12 bases. There are 16 residues in the CDR3. The V segment lost 6 bases and the J segment 6 bases; nucleotides outside the gene matches: 8. Germline CDR1 reads MNHNY; CDR2 reads SVGAGI (reference sequence). CDR3 nucleotide sequence: TGTGCCAGCAGGCCGGGACTAGCGGGTCGGGCCGGGGAGCTGTTTTTT. As protein: CASRPGLAGRAGELFF.

The chain combines TRBV19 with TRBJ2-2; 10 bases are a match to TRBD2. The CDR3 totals 17 residues. V shed 5 bases and J 0 bases; nucleotides not matched to a gene: 6. The germline CDR1 and CDR2 sequences are LNHDA and SQIVND (reference sequence). The CDR3 sequence is CASSLLGLAANTGELFF. The DNA for the CDR3 is TGTGCCAGTAGTCTTCTCGGACTAGCGGCGAACACCGGGGAGCTGTTTTTT.

V is TRBV29-1 and J is TRBJ1-5, with D possibly TRBD1 on 5 matching bases. The V gene's germline CDR1 is SQVTM and CDR2 ANQGSEA. The CDR3 is made up of 14 amino acids. V shed 4 bases and J shed 2 bases, with 12 bases lying between them. CDR3 region: CSVGGGGGNQPQHF. The CDR3 DNA reads as TGCAGCGTTGGGGGCGGCGGTGGCAATCAGCCCCAGCATTTT.

V usage is TRBV5-4 and J usage is TRBJ1-4, with 7 nucleotides matching TRBD1. The length of the CDR3 is 15 residues. Trimming cost V 4 bases and J 7 bases; bases outside gene matches: 10. Per germline, CDR1 SGHNT and CDR2 YYREEE (reference sequence). CDR3 residues: CASSPQRGGGEKLFF. CDR3 bases: TGTGCCAGCAGCCCCCAGAGAGGGGGCGGTGAAAAACTGTTTTTT.

V usage is TRBV6-7 and J usage is TRBJ2-1; a possible D gene is TRBD2 (6 bases). TRBV6-7 belongs to the ORF category, with a function that is uncertain. This CDR3 contains 17 residues. V dropped 0 bases and J dropped 4 bases, with 16 bases sitting between them. The CDR3 sequence: CASSYSNGLARYNEQFF. The DNA of the CDR3 is TGTGCCAGCAGTTACTCGAATGGGCTAGCGCGTTACAATGAGCAGTTCTTC.

This clone is large within its sample. V usage is TRBV6-1 and J usage is TRBJ2-7; TRBD1 matches at 9 bases. CDR1 is MNHNS and CDR2 is SASEGT in the germline V gene. This CDR3 comprises 18 residues. With 0 bases clipped from V and 7 bases from J, the junction kept 16 bases outside the gene matches. DNA of the CDR3: TGTGCCAGCAGTGAAGCCTACCGGGACAGGGAGACAGGTAAGGAGCAGTACTTC. Translated: CASSEAYRDRETGKEQYF.

V and J are TRBV6-1 and TRBJ1-5, with a weak D call TRBD1 (6 bases). This CDR3 has 14 residues. Germline V lookup: CDR1 MNHNS, CDR2 SASEGT. V was pared by 6 bases and J by 0 bases, with 9 bases between. CDR3 bases: TGTGCCAGCAGGGACAGTTATAGCAATCAGCCCCAGCATTTT. Protein product: CASRDSYSNQPQHF.

The chain links TRBV27 to TRBJ2-7, with 7 bases that match TRBD2. V was clipped by 6 bases and J by 7 bases; unmatched bases: 15. The CDR3 spans 15 residues. Germline V gives CDR1 MNHEY, CDR2 SMNVEV (reference sequence). CDR3 nucleotide sequence: TGTGCCAGCAGCCCTCTCGTCGTAAAAGCGGGGGAGCAGTACTTC. Translated: CASSPLVVKAGEQYF.